This T cell receptor (beta chain) came from a study of OX40 agonist ivuxolimab in advanced cancers. The assay was immunoSEQ multiplex PCR, and TCRdb's table has in-frame clones only and misses some. The profile covers 60,000 to 80,000 clones, with about 88% appearing a single time and around 10% taken by the ten largest. Germline V lookup: CDR1 MDHEN, CDR2 SYDVKM. Between the trimmed V and J ends, which lost 4 bases and 7 bases, there was a span of 14 bases. The CDR3 has 14 residues. The sequencing here drew on CD4+ or CD8+ T cells sorted from blood, taken in a trial of the OX40 agonist ivuxolimab. The chain couples TRBV28 to TRBJ1-5; weak D call: TRBD1 (6 bases). This TCR came from an adult with an advanced solid tumor such as melanoma, head and neck, liver or kidney cancer. Here the CDR3 DNA reads TGTGCCAGCAGTTCGGCAGGGGAGTACCAGCCCCAGCATTTT. It yields the protein CASSSAGEYQPQHF.